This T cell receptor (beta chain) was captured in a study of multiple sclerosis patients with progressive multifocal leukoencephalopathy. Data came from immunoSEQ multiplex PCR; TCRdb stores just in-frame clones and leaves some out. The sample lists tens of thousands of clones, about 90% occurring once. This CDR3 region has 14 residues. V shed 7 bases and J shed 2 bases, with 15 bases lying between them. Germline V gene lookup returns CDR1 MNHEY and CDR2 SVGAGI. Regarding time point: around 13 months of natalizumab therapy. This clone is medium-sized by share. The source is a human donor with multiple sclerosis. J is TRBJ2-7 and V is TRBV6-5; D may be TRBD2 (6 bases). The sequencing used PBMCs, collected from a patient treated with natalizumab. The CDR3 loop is CASNAGGEPYEQYF. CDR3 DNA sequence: TGTGCCAGCAATGCGGGCGGGGAGCCCTACGAGCAGTACTTC.